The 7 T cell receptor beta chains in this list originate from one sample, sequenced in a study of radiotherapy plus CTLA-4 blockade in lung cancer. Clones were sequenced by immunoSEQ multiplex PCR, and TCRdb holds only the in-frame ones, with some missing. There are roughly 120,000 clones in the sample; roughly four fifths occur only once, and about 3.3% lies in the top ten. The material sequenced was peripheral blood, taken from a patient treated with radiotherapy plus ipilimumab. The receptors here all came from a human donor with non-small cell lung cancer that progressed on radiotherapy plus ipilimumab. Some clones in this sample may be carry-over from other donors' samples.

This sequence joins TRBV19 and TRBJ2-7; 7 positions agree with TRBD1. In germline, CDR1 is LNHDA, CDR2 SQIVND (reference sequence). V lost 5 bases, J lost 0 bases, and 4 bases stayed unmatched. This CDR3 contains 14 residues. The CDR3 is CASSDRESSYEQYF. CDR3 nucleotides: TGTGCCAGTAGTGACAGGGAGAGCTCCTACGAGCAGTACTTC.

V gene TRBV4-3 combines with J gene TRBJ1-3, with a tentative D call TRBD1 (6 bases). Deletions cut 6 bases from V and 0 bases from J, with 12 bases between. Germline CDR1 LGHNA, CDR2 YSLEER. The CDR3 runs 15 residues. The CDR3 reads CASSIGGGSGNTIYF. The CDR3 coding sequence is TGCGCCAGCAGTATAGGGGGAGGCTCTGGAAACACCATATATTTT.

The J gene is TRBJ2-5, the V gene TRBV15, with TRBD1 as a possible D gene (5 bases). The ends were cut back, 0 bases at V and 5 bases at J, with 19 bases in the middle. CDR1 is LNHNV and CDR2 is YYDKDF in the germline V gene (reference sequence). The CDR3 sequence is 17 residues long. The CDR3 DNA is TGTGCCACCAGCAGAGATGGGGCCAGGTTCTACGAGGAGACCCAGTACTTC. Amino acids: CATSRDGARFYEETQYF. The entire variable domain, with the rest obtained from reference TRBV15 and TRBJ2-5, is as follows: DAMVIQNPRYQVTQFGKPVTLSCSQTLNHNVMYWYQQKSSQAPKLLFHYYDKDFNNEADTPDNFQSRRPNTSFCFLDIRSPGLGDTAMYLCATSRDGARFYEETQYFGPGTRLLVL.

The CDR3: CASSQLGGGAPDTQYF. The CDR3 DNA follows: TGTGCCAGCAGCCAATTGGGCGGGGGGGCCCCAGATACGCAGTATTTT. V is TRBV7-2 and J is TRBJ2-3, with 9 nucleotides matching TRBD2. The V gene end was trimmed by 5 bases and the J gene end by 4 bases; junction bases not matched to a gene: 10. Germline CDR1 and CDR2: SGHTA and FQGNSA. The CDR3 consists of 16 residues.

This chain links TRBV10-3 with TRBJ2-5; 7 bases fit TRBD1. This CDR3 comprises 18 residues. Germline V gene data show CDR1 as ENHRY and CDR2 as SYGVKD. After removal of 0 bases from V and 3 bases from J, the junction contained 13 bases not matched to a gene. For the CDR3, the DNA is TGTGCCATCAGTGAGTCGTTATTTTCCGGACAGGAAGAAGAGACCCAGTACTTC. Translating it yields CAISESLFSGQEEETQYF.

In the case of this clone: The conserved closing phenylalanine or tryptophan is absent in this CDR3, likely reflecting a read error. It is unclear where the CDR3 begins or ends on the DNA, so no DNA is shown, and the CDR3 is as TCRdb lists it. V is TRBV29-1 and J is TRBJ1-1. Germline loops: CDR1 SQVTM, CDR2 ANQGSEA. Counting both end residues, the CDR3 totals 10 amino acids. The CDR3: CSVFGMESSI.

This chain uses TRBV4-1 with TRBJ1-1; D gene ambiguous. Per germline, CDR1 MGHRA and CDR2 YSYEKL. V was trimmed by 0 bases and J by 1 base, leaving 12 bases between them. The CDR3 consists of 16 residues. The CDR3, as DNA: TGCGCCAGCAGCCAAGATTTCCCAGATTCGAACACTGAAGCTTTCTTT. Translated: CASSQDFPDSNTEAFF.